Below are 28 T cell receptor beta chains sequenced from a single sample in a study of T cells in Graves' hyperthyroidism and ophthalmopathy (dated by TCRdb to the late 2010s). The library was generated by multiplex PCR. Data came from an Illumina HiSeq 2000. The TCR beta CDR3 regions were amplified from RNA transcripts. For the first round of RT-PCR on the TCR CDR3, the HTBI primer set was used together with the Qiagen OneStep RT-PCR kit. In-frame beta chains were kept once TCRdb had trimmed the public reads at Q25 with fastp and called clones with MiXCR. Each entry is one CDR3 protein sequence, shown with its most common DNA and genes. This sample is represented by approximately 400,000 distinct CDR3 sequences; approximately 14% of them were singletons. Clones ranked in the top ten supply 13% to 15% of the sample. Sequencing used blood. These receptors were collected from a young woman with Graves' hyperthyroidism.

This chain joins TRBV11-3 and TRBJ2-1, with TRBD2 matching 7 bases. The ends lost 7 bases at V and 10 bases at J; junction bases unmatched: 7. The CDR3 spans 12 residues. Germline lookup yields CDR1 SGHNT and CDR2 YENEEA. The CDR3, as DNA: TGTGCCAGCATTCTCAAGCGGGAAGAGCAGTTCTTC. It encodes CASILKREEQFF. Looking up the rest from reference TRBV11-3 and TRBJ2-1 gives the full variable domain: EAGVVQSPRYKIIEKKQPVAFWCNPISGHNTLYWYLQNLGQGPELLIRYENEEAVDDSQLPKDRFSAERLKGVDSTLKIQPAELGDSAVYLCASILKREEQFFGPGTRLTVL.

This chain connects TRBV6-2 or TRBV6-3 to TRBJ2-7, with 8 bases matching TRBD2. Germline V CDR1 and CDR2: MNHEY, SVGEGT. The CDR3 spans 14 residues. The J segment lost 5 bases and the V segment lost 3 bases, leaving 6 bases of the junction unmatched. CDR3 sequence (DNA): TGTGCCAGCAGTTATAGCGGGGACACGGACGAGCAGTACTTC. Its protein product is CASSYSGDTDEQYF.

This clonotype was observed many times. The rearrangement uses TRBV18 and TRBJ1-1, with D possibly matching TRBD1 (6 bases). Germline V lookup: CDR1 KGHSH, CDR2 LQKENI. CDR3 size: 16 residues. Deletions cut 3 bases from V and 0 bases from J, with 14 bases between. DNA for the CDR3: TGTGCCAGCTCACCTTCGACAGGATACTTGAACACTGAAGCTTTCTTT. This encodes CASSPSTGYLNTEAFF. Filled out from reference TRBV18 and TRBJ1-1, the complete variable domain reads NAGVMQNPRHLVRRRGQEARLRCSPMKGHSHVYWYRQLPEEGLKFMVYLQKENIIDESGMPKERFSAEFPKEGPSILRIQQVVRGDSAAYFCASSPSTGYLNTEAFFGQGTRLTVV.

This clonotype was detected only a few times. The CDR3 region has the DNA TGCGCCAGCAGCTTGAGCCAGGGCCCGAAGGTTGGCTACACCTTC. Translated: CASSLSQGPKVGYTF. The chain is built from TRBV5-1 and TRBJ1-2; the D gene is possibly TRBD1 (5 bases). The V and J ends lost 1 base and 7 bases respectively, with 17 bases between them. CDR1 SGHRS and CDR2 YFSETQ come from the germline V gene. CDR3 length: 15 amino acids.

This clonotype was seen ten or more times. V usage is TRBV12-3 or TRBV12-4 and J usage is TRBJ2-1; D is possibly TRBD2 (5 bases). V was shortened by 6 bases and J by 8 bases, with 17 bases between the two germline ends. The CDR3 has 14 residues. CDR3 DNA sequence: TGTGCCAGCAGGGAACTAGTGTCTTCGGATGAGCAGTTCTTC. It codes for CASRELVSSDEQFF.

The rearrangement uses TRBV28 and TRBJ1-3; no firm D call. The germline V gene has CDR1 MDHEN and CDR2 SYDVKM. The CDR3 is made up of 15 amino acids. The ends were cut back, 6 bases at V and 0 bases at J, with 12 bases in the middle. Written as DNA, the CDR3 is TGTGCCAGCAGGCCCGACATGCTCTCTGGAAACACCATATATTTT. The encoded protein is CASRPDMLSGNTIYF.

The CDR3: CASSHRRGTKNSPLHF. The CDR3 bases are TGTGCCAGCAGCCACCGCCGTGGGACCAAGAATTCACCCCTCCACTTT. The chain combines TRBV12-3 or TRBV12-4 with TRBJ1-6, with TRBD1 as a possible D gene (5 bases). This CDR3 is built from 16 residues. V was pared by 6 bases and J by 7 bases, with 19 bases between.

In its sample, this clonotype was seen many times. The chain joins TRBV12-3 or TRBV12-4 to TRBJ2-1, with D hard to call. The ends were cut back, 0 bases at V and 10 bases at J, with 13 bases in the middle. The CDR3 is 14 amino acids. DNA of the CDR3: TGTGCCAGCAGTTTAGCCCCCTTCCCCGAGGAGCAGTTCTTC. It is translated as CASSLAPFPEEQFF.

This chain connects TRBV19 to TRBJ2-2; a weak D match, TRBD1 (6 bases). The CDR3 sequence is 13 residues long. The germline V and J ends were trimmed by 8 bases and 6 bases, with 13 bases remaining between them. The germline gives CDR1 LNHDA, CDR2 SQIVND (reference sequence). The CDR3 nucleotides are TGTGCCAGTGGGGAACAGGGTCCCGGGGAGCTGTTTTTT. Protein: CASGEQGPGELFF.

The genes are TRBV5-4 and TRBJ2-1; 8 bases fit TRBD1. The CDR3 has 17 amino acids. Germline V CDR1 and CDR2: SGHNT, YYREEE (reference sequence). Losses at the gene ends were 5 bases for V and 0 bases for J; bases not matched to a gene: 10. For the CDR3, the DNA is TGTGCCAGCAGACGGACAGGGCTGTCCATCTCCTACAATGAGCAGTTCTTC. It encodes CASRRTGLSISYNEQFF.

This clonotype showed up many times. The chain combines TRBV11-2 with TRBJ2-3; 10 bases match TRBD1. The length of the CDR3 is 12 residues. J was trimmed by 11 bases and V by 6 bases; bases with no gene match: 5. The germline CDR1 and CDR2 sequences are SGHAT and FQNNGV. The CDR3: CASSQGTGVQYF. DNA for the CDR3: TGTGCCAGCAGTCAAGGGACAGGGGTGCAGTATTTT.

V usage is TRBV20-1 and J usage is TRBJ1-1, with D hard to call. The V end lost 3 bases, the J end lost 10 bases, and 21 bases lay between the germline ends. Per germline, CDR1 DFQATT and CDR2 SNEGSKA (reference sequence). The CDR3 loop spans 14 amino acids. As DNA, the CDR3 is TGCAGTGCTAGCCCCGGGTCCTCCCCACTGGGAGCTTTCTTT. Protein product: CSASPGSSPLGAFF.

This clonotype was seen a handful of times. The J gene is TRBJ1-3, the V gene TRBV15; D call uncertain. The germline V gene encodes CDR1 LNHNV and CDR2 YYDKDF (reference sequence). Trimming removed 0 bases from V and 0 bases from J, with 9 bases in between. CDR3 length: 16 amino acids. The CDR3 spells CATSRDGQRSGNTIYF. DNA for the CDR3: TGTGCCACCAGCAGAGATGGGCAGCGCTCTGGAAACACCATATATTTT.

Many counts were recorded for this clonotype. The chain is built from TRBV12-3 or TRBV12-4 and TRBJ2-1; 8 positions match TRBD1. V was clipped by 3 bases and J by 9 bases; unmatched bases: 4. The CDR3 contains 13 residues. The CDR3 nucleotides are TGTGCCAGCAGTTTGCAGGGGGCAAGTGAGCAGTTCTTC. Translation: CASSLQGASEQFF.

This clonotype appeared many times. The J gene is TRBJ2-3, the V gene TRBV2; unclear D gene. The CDR3 has 14 residues. Germline V lookup: CDR1 SNHLY, CDR2 FYNNEI. Trimming shortened V by 5 bases and J by 4 bases, and 13 bases separated the two germline ends. The CDR3 DNA reads as TGTGCCAGCAGTAAATTGTCCGCCGCAGATACGCAGTATTTT. This sequence encodes CASSKLSAADTQYF.

This clonotype was picked up many times. The chain recombines TRBV20-1 with TRBJ2-7; the match to TRBD2 covers 9 bases. Looked up from germline, CDR1 is DFQATT and CDR2 is SNEGSKA (reference sequence). With V trimmed by 6 bases and J by 9 bases, 9 bases remained unmatched. The CDR3 has 12 amino acids. DNA of the CDR3: TGCAGTGCGGAGGGGTTAGCGGGAGTGCAGTACTTC. This gives the protein CSAEGLAGVQYF.

This clonotype has ten or more counts. The V call is TRBV20-1, the J call TRBJ2-5; unclear D gene. Germline V gene lookup returns CDR1 DFQATT and CDR2 SNEGSKA (reference sequence). The CDR3 totals 13 residues. Trimming shortened V by 2 bases and J by 7 bases, and 14 bases separated the two germline ends. CDR3 sequence: CSARSLFPGTQYF. In DNA form, the CDR3 reads TGCAGTGCTAGATCCCTGTTTCCGGGGACCCAGTACTTC.

This clonotype was detected many times. J is TRBJ2-2 and V is TRBV24-1; 8 positions match TRBD2. The CDR3 has 15 amino acids. The germline gives CDR1 KGHDR, CDR2 SFDVKD. V dropped 1 base and J dropped 3; count of bases not matched to a gene: 0. The CDR3 DNA sequence: TGTGCCACCAGTGATTTAGCGGGGGACACCGGGGAGCTGTTTTTT. Translated, it gives CATSDLAGDTGELFF.

This clonotype was picked up many times. This rearrangement joins TRBV28 to TRBJ2-7, with TRBD1 matching over 7 bases. V was clipped by 5 bases and J by 5 bases; unmatched bases: 15. CDR3 size: 16 residues. Germline CDR1 is MDHEN and CDR2 is SYDVKM. The CDR3 nucleotides are TGTGCCAGCAGTACCCTGACAGGGTCTTACCCCCACGAGCAGTACTTC. This translates into CASSTLTGSYPHEQYF.

J is TRBJ2-1 and V is TRBV9; D unresolved. In germline, CDR1 is SGDLS, CDR2 YYNGEE. V lost 0 bases, J lost 9 bases, and 19 bases lay in between. CDR3 length equals 16 residues. The DNA of the CDR3 is TGTGCCAGCAGCGTAGGCTTTTCGAGAGTATCATCTGAGCAGTTCTTC. Its protein is CASSVGFSRVSSEQFF.

At least ten counts were recorded for this clonotype. The chain links TRBV3-1 to TRBJ2-7; D remains ambiguous. The CDR3 covers 15 residues. The V end was cut by 1 base, the J end by 3 bases, with 13 bases between. Germline assignment: CDR1 LGHDT and CDR2 YNNKEL (reference sequence). The CDR3 is CASSQGKNKIYEQYF. The CDR3 bases are TGTGCCAGCAGCCAAGGGAAAAATAAAATCTACGAGCAGTACTTC.

The chain couples TRBV27 to TRBJ1-2; unclear D gene. This CDR3 contains 11 residues. V was trimmed by 6 bases and J by 8 bases, leaving 10 bases between them. The V gene's germline CDR1 is MNHEY and CDR2 SMNVEV (reference sequence). DNA of the CDR3: TGTGCCAGCAGGGGGTACGGAGGCTACACCTTC. Translation gives CASRGYGGYTF.

This clonotype was detected ten times or more. The chain joins TRBV28 to TRBJ2-7; TRBD1 agrees at 9 bases. With V trimmed by 8 bases and J by 3 bases, 17 bases remained unmatched. Germline V lookup: CDR1 MDHEN, CDR2 SYDVKM. The CDR3 is 17 amino acids. Here the CDR3 reads CASGFPGQGFRGYEQYF. CDR3 nucleotide sequence: TGTGCCAGCGGATTCCCGGGACAGGGCTTCAGGGGCTACGAGCAGTACTTC.

Comment on this clonotype: A read error may explain this, as a much larger clone is one base away. The chain joins TRBV28 to TRBJ2-7, with TRBD2 matching 13 bases. The CDR3 is 17 residues long. Germline lookup yields CDR1 MDHEN and CDR2 SYDVKM. Losses at the gene ends were 5 bases for V and 2 bases for J; bases not matched to a gene: 9. CDR3 DNA: TGTGCCAGCAGTACCGGACTAGCGGGAGAATGGACCTACGAGCAGTACTTC. This sequence encodes CASSTGLAGEWTYEQYF.

The chain joins TRBV6-1 to TRBJ1-6, with a possible D match to TRBD1 (6 bases). The CDR3 is 14 amino acids. Trimming shortened V by 6 bases and J by 7 bases, and 13 bases separated the two germline ends. Germline V CDR1 and CDR2: MNHNS, SASEGT. The CDR3 is CASSLTDSNSPLHF. The CDR3 DNA sequence: TGTGCCAGCAGCCTGACGGACAGCAATTCACCCCTCCACTTT.

At least ten counts were recorded for this clonotype. The chain couples TRBV18 to TRBJ1-1, with 7 bases lining up with TRBD1. Germline lookup yields CDR1 KGHSH and CDR2 LQKENI. The V segment lost 4 bases and the J segment 1 base; nucleotides outside the gene matches: 6. There are 15 residues in the CDR3. CDR3: CASSLRGQSNTEAFF. The CDR3 coding sequence is TGTGCCAGCTCACTTAGGGGACAGTCGAACACTGAAGCTTTCTTT.

This chain joins TRBV6-4 and TRBJ2-1; 7 nucleotides line up with TRBD1. Germline lookup yields CDR1 MRHNA and CDR2 SNTAGT. This CDR3 is built from 14 residues. V shed 7 bases, J shed 10 bases, and the junction held 13 bases outside the gene matches. CDR3 sequence: CASIMDRMLYEQFF. CDR3 DNA sequence: TGTGCCAGCATTATGGACAGGATGCTTTACGAGCAGTTCTTC.

The rearrangement uses TRBV7-9 and TRBJ2-3; perhaps D is TRBD1 or TRBD2 (7 bases each). The germline V gene encodes CDR1 SEHNR and CDR2 FQNEAQ (reference sequence). V was clipped by 2 bases and J by 2 bases, with 11 bases between them. The CDR3 is 15 amino acids. The CDR3 DNA is TGTGCCAGCAGCTTACAGGGGGGGTACACAGATACGCAGTATTTT. Amino acids: CASSLQGGYTDTQYF.